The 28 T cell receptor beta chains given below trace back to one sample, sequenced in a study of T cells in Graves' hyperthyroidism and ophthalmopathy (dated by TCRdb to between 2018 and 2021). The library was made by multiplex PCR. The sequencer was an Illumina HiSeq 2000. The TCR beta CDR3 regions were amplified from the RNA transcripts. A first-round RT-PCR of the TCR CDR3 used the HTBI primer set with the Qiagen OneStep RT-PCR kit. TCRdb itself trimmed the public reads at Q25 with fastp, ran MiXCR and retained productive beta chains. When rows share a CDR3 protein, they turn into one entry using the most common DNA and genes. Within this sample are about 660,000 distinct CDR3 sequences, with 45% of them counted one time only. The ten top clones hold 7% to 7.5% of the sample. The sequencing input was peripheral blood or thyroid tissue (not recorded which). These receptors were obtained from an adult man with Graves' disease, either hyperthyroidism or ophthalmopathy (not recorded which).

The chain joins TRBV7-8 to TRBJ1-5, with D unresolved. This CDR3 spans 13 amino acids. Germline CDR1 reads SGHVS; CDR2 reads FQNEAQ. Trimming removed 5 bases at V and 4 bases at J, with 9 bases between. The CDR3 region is CASSPRYNQPQHF. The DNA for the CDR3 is TGTGCCAGCAGCCCGCGGTATAATCAGCCCCAGCATTTT.

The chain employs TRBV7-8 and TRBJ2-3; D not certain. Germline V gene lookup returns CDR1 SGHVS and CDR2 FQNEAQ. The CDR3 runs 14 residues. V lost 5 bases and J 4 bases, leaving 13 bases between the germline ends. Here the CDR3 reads CASSTQLSADTQYF. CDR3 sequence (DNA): TGTGCCAGCAGCACCCAGTTATCGGCAGATACGCAGTATTTT.

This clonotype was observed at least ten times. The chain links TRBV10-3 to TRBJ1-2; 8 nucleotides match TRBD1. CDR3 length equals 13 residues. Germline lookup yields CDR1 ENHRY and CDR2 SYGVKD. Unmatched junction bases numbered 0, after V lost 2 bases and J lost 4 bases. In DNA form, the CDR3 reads TGTGCCATCAGTGAGGGACAGGGCTATGGCTACACCTTC. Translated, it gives CAISEGQGYGYTF.

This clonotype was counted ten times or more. The DNA for the CDR3 is TGCGCCAGCAGCTTGGATTGGGGCACCGGGGAGCTGTTTTTT. Translating it yields CASSLDWGTGELFF. This chain uses TRBV5-1 with TRBJ2-2; D gene ambiguous. Germline CDR1 SGHRS, CDR2 YFSETQ. V was shortened by 0 bases and J by 4 bases, with 7 bases between the two germline ends. This CDR3 spans 14 amino acids.

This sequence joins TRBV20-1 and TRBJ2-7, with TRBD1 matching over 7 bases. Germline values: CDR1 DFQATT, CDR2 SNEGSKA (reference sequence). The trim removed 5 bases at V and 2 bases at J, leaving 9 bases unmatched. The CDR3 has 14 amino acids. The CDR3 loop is CSAQTGTAAYEQYF. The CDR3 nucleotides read TGCAGTGCTCAAACCGGGACAGCTGCCTACGAGCAGTACTTC.

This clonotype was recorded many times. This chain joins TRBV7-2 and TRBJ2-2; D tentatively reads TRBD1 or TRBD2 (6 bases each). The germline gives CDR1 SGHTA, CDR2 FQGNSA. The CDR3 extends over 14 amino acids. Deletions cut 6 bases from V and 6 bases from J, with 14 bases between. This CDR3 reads CASRGGLTSGELFF. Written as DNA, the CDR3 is TGTGCCAGCAGGGGGGGCCTTACCTCCGGGGAGCTGTTTTTT.

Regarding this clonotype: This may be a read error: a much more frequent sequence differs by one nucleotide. This CDR3 reads CASRAIDRPYEQYF. CDR3 DNA sequence: TGTGCCAGCCGCGCCATCGACCGCCCCTACGAGCAGTACTTC. This chain links TRBV6-5 with TRBJ2-7; D not resolved. The CDR3 has 14 residues. Germline V gene data show CDR1 as MNHEY and CDR2 as SVGAGI. The V end was cut by 8 bases, the J end by 2 bases, with 16 bases between.

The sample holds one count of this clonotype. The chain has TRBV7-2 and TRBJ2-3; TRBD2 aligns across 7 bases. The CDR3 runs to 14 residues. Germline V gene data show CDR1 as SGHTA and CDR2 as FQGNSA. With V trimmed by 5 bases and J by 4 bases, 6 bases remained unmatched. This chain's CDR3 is CASSQWGGADTQYF. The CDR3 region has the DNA TGTGCCAGCAGCCAGTGGGGAGGGGCAGATACGCAGTATTTT. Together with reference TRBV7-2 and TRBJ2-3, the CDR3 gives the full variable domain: GAGVSQSPSNKVTEKGKDVELRCDPISGHTALYWYRQSLGQGLEFLIYFQGNSAPDKSGLPSDRFSAERTGGSVSTLTIQRTQQEDSAVYLCASSQWGGADTQYFGPGTRLTVL.

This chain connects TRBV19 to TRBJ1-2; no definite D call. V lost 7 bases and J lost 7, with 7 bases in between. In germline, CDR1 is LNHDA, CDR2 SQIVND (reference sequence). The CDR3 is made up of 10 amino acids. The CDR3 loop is CASKGVGYTF. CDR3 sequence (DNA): TGTGCCAGTAAAGGTGTTGGCTACACCTTC.

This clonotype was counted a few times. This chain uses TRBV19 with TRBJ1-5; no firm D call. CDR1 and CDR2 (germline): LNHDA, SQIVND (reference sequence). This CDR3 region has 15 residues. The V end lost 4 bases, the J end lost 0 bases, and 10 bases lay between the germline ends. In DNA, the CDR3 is TGTGCCAGTAGTAAGGGTCGGGTTAGCAATCAGCCCCAGCATTTT. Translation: CASSKGRVSNQPQHF.

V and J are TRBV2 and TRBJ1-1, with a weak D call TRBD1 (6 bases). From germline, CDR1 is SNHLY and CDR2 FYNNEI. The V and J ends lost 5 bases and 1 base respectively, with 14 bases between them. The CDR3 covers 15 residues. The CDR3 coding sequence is TGTGCCAGCAGTTTGACGGACAGCGGGAACACTGAAGCTTTCTTT. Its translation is CASSLTDSGNTEAFF.

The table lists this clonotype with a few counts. In DNA, the CDR3 is TGCAGTGCTAACAGAGGCCAAGAGACCCAGTACTTC. It translates to CSANRGQETQYF. The chain carries TRBV20-1 and TRBJ2-5; D is unclear. Per the germline V gene, CDR1 is DFQATT and CDR2 is SNEGSKA (reference sequence). There are 12 residues in the CDR3. V shed 4 bases and J shed 1 base, with 7 bases lying between them.

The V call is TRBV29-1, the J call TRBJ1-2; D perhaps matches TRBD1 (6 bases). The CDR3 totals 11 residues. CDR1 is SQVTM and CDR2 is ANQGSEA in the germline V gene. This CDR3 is CSASGDLGYTF. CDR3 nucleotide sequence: TGCAGTGCGTCAGGGGATCTTGGCTACACCTTC.

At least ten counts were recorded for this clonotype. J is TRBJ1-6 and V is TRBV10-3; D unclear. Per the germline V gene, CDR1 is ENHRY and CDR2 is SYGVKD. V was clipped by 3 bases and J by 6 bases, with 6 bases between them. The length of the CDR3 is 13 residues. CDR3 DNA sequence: TGTGCCATCAGTGAATCTCTTAATTCACCCCTCCACTTT. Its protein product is CAISESLNSPLHF.

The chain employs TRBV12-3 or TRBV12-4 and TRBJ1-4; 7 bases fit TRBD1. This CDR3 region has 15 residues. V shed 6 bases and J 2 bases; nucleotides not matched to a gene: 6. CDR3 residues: CASRTGIRTNEKLFF. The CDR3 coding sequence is TGTGCCAGCAGGACAGGGATACGCACTAATGAAAAACTGTTTTTT.

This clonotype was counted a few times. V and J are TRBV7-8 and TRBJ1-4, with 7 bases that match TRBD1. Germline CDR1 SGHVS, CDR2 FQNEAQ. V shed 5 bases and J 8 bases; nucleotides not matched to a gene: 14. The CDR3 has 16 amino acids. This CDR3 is CASSQLPDRVGEKLFF. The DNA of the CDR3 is TGTGCCAGCAGCCAACTCCCCGACAGGGTCGGAGAAAAACTGTTTTTT.

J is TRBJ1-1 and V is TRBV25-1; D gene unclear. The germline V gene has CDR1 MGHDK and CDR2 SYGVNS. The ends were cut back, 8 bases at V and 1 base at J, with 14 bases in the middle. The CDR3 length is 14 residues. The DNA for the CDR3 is TGTGCCAGCGTTGAAGGGCAGGAGAACACTGAAGCTTTCTTT. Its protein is CASVEGQENTEAFF.

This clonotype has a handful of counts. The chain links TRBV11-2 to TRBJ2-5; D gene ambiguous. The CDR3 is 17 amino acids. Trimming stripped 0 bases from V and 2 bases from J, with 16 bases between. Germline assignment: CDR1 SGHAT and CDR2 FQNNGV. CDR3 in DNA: TGTGCCAGCAGCTTAGATCGTTTGGGTGTTAAGCAAGAGACCCAGTACTTC. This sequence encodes CASSLDRLGVKQETQYF.

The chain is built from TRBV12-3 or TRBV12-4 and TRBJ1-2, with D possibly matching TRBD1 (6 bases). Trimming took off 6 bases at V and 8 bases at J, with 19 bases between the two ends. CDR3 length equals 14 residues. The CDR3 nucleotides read TGTGCCAGCAGGGATACAGGGCAGGATCGGGGCTACACCTTC. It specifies CASRDTGQDRGYTF.

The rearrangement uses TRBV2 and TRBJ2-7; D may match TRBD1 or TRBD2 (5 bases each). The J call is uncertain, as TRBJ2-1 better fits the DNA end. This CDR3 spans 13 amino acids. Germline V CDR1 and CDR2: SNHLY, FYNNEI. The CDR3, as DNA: TGTGCCAGCAGGTGGGGACCAAACAATGAGCAGTTCTTC. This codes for CASRWGPNNEQFF.

The CDR3 DNA follows: TGCGCCAGCAGTGACCCAGGAAGATTCACCATATATTTT. As protein: CASSDPGRFTIYF. The chain couples TRBV10-1 to TRBJ1-3, with D unresolved. Germline V gene data show CDR1 as WNHNN and CDR2 as SYGVQD (reference sequence). Trimming stripped 3 bases from V and 9 bases from J, with 12 bases between. The CDR3 runs 13 residues.

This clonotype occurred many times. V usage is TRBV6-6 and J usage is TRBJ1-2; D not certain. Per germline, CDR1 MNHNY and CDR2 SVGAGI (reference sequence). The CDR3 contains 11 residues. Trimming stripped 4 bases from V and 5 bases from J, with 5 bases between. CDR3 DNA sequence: TGTGCCAGCAGTTCCGCTTATGGCTACACCTTC. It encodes CASSSAYGYTF.

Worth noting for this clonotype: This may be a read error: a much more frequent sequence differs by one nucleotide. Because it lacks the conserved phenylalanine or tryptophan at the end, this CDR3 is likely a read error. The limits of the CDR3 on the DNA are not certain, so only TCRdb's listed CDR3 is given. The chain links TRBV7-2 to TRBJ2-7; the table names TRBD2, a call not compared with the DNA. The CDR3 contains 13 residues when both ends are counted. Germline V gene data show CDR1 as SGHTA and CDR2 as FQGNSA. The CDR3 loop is CASSLLAGGSGYL.

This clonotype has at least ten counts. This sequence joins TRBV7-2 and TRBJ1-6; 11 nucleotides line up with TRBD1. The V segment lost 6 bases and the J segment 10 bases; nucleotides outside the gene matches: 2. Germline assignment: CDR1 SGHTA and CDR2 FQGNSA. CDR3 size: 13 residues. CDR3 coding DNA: TGTGCCAGCAGGGGACAGGGGGTCTCACCCCTCCACTTT. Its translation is CASRGQGVSPLHF.

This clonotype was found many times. The CDR3: CSVDLTGNYGYTF. CDR3 nucleotides: TGCAGCGTTGACTTGACAGGGAACTATGGCTACACCTTC. The chain joins TRBV29-1 to TRBJ1-2, with 7 nucleotides matching TRBD1. V shed 3 bases and J 2 bases; nucleotides not matched to a gene: 3. Looked up from germline, CDR1 is SQVTM and CDR2 is ANQGSEA. CDR3 length equals 13 residues.

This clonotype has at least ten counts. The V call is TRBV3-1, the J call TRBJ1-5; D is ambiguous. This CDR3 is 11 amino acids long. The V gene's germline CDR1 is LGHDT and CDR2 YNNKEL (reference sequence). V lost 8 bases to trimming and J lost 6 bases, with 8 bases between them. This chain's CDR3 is CASGEGQPQHF. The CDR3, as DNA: TGTGCCAGCGGGGAGGGTCAGCCCCAGCATTTT.

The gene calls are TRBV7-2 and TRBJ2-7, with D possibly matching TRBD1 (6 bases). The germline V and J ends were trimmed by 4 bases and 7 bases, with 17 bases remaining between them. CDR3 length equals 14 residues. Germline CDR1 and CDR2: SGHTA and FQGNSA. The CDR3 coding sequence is TGTGCCAGCAGCTCCCAGATTACAAGGGGGGAGCAGTACTTC. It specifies CASSSQITRGEQYF. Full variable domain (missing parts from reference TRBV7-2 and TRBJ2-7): GAGVSQSPSNKVTEKGKDVELRCDPISGHTALYWYRQSLGQGLEFLIYFQGNSAPDKSGLPSDRFSAERTGGSVSTLTIQRTQQEDSAVYLCASSSQITRGEQYFGPGTRLTVT.

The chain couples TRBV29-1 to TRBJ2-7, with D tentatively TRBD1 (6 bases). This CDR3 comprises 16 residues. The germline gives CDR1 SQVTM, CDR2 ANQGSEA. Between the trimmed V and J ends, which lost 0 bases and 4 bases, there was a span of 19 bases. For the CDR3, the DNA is TGCAGCGTTGAAGAACCATCGAGGACAGCGGAGTACGAGCAGTACTTC. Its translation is CSVEEPSRTAEYEQYF.